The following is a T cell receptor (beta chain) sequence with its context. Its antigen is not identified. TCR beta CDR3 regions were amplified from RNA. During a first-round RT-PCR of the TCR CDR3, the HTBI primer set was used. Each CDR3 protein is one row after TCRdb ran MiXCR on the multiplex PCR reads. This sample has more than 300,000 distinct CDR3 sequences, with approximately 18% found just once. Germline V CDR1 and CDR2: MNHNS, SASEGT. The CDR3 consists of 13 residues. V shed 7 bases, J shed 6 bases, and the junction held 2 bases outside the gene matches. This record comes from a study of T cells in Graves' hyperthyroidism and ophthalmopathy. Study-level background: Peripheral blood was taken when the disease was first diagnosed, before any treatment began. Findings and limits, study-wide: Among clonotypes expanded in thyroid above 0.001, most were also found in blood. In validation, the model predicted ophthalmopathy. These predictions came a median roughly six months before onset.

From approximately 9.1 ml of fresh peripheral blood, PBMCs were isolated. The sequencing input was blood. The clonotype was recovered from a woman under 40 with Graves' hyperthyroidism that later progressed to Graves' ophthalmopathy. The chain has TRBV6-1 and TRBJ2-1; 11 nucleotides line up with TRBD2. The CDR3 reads CASTTSGGNEQFF. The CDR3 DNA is TGTGCCAGCACAACTAGCGGGGGCAATGAGCAGTTCTTC.